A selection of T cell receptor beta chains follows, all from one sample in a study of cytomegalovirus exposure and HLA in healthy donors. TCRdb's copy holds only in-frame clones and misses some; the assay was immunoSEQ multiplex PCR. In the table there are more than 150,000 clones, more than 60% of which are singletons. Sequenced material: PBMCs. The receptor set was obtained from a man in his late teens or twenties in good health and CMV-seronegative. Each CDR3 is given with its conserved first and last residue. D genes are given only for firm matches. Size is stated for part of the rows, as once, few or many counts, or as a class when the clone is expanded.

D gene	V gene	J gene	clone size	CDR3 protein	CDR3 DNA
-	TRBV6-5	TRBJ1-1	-	CASSTTSGTEAFF	TGTGCCAGCAGCACGACTTCGGGCACTGAAGCTTTCTTT
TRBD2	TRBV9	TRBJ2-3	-	CASSAYERGSSTDTQYF	TGTGCCAGCAGCGCCTACGAGCGGGGGAGTAGCACAGATACGCAGTATTTT
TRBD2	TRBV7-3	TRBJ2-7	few	CASSVTSGGSYEQYF	TGTGCCAGCAGCGTCACTAGCGGGGGGTCCTACGAGCAGTACTTC
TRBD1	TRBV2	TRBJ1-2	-	CASSVSTGVGYTF	TGTGCCAGCAGTGTTTCGACAGGGGTTGGCTACACCTTC
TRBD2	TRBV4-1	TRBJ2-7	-	CASSQSYRTSGGYEQYF	TGCGCCAGCAGCCAATCCTACCGGACTAGCGGGGGCTACGAGCAGTACTTC
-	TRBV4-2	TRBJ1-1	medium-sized	CASSQVGRGPGTEAFF	TGTGCCAGCAGCCAAGTGGGGAGGGGCCCTGGGACTGAAGCTTTCTTT
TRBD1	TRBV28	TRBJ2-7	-	CASIHGGSGTGGFEQYF	TGTGCCAGCATTCATGGGGGCTCCGGGACAGGGGGCTTCGAGCAGTACTTC
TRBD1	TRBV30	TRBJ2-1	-	CAWSPPTSTGRNEQFF	TGTGCCTGGAGTCCACCAACCTCGACAGGGCGGAATGAGCAGTTCTTC
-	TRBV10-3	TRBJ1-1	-	CAISETGRDTEAFF	TGTGCCATCAGTGAGACAGGACGGGACACTGAAGCTTTCTTT
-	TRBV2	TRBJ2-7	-	CASHLEGNAYEQYF	TGTGCCAGCCACCTTGAGGGAAACGCCTACGAGCAGTACTTC
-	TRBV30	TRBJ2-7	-	CAWSQNSYEQYF	TGTGCCTGGAGTCAGAACTCCTACGAGCAGTACTTC
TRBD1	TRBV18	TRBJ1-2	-	CASSQDRGYGYTF	TGTGCCAGCTCACAGGACAGGGGGTATGGCTACACCTTC
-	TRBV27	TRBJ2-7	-	CASSLAGYGSYEQYF	TGTGCCAGCAGTTTAGCAGGGTACGGGTCCTACGAGCAGTACTTC
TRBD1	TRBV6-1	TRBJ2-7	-	CASSKTGVGEQYF	TGTGCCAGCAGTAAAACAGGGGTCGGCGAGCAGTACTTC
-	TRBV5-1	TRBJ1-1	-	CASSWGPGGTEAFF	TGCGCCAGCAGCTGGGGGCCGGGAGGCACTGAAGCTTTCTTT
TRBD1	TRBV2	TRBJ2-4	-	CASSEDRGRAKNIQYF	TGTGCCAGCAGTGAAGATAGGGGGCGCGCCAAAAACATTCAGTACTTC
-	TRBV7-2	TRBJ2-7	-	CASSLGRGIYEQYF	TGTGCCAGCAGCTTGGGGCGGGGCATATACGAGCAGTACTTC
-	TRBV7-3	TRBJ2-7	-	CASSLQGGYEQYF	TGTGCCAGCAGCTTGCAGGGAGGATACGAGCAGTACTTC
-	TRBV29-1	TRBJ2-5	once	CSVGPPGGEGEGETQYF	TGCAGCGTGGGACCCCCGGGCGGTGAGGGGGAGGGAGAGACCCAGTACTTC
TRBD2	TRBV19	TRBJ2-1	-	CASSRRGDSYNEQFF	TGTGCCAGTAGCCGGCGGGGGGACTCCTACAATGAGCAGTTCTTC
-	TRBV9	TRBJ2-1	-	CASSASTSVYEQFF	TGTGCCAGCAGCGCCTCGACTAGTGTATATGAGCAGTTCTTC
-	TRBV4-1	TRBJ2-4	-	CASSLGALGAKNIQYF	TGCGCCAGCAGCCTGGGGGCTTTGGGCGCCAAAAACATTCAGTACTTC
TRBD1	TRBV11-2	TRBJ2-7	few	CASSRTGSYEQYF	TGTGCCAGCAGCCGGACAGGGTCCTACGAGCAGTACTTC
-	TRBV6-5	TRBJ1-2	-	CVSTSAAANYGYTF	-